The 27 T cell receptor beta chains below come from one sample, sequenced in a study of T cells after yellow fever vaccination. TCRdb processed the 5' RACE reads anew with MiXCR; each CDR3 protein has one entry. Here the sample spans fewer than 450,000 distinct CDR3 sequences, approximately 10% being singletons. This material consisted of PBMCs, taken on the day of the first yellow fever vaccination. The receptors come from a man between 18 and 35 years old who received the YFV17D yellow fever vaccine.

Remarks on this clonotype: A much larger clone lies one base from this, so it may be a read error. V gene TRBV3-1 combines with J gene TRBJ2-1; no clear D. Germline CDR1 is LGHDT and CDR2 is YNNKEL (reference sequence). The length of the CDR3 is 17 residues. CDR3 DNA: TGTGCCAGCACCCAAGATGGATCCCGAGCCCACTACAATGAGCAGTTCTTC. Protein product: CASTQDGSRAHYNEQFF.

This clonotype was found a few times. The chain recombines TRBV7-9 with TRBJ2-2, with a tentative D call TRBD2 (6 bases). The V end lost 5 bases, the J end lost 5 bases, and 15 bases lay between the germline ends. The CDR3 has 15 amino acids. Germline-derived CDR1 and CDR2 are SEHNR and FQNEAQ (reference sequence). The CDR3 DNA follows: TGTGCCAGCAGCCCCGGTCGGGAGACGACCGGGGAGCTGTTTTTT. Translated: CASSPGRETTGELFF.

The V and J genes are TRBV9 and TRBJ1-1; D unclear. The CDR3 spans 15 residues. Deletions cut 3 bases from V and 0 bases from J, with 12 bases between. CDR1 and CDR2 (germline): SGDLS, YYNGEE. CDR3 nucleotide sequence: TGTGCCAGCAGCGGAGAACCACATATGAACACTGAAGCTTTCTTT. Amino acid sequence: CASSGEPHMNTEAFF.

In DNA form, the CDR3 reads TGTGCCAGCAGTCTCCGGGACGGTACAACTAATGAAAAACTGTTTTTT. Translated, it gives CASSLRDGTTNEKLFF. This chain connects TRBV6-1 to TRBJ1-4, with D possibly matching TRBD1 (5 bases). The CDR3 length is 16 residues. Germline V gene lookup returns CDR1 MNHNS and CDR2 SASEGT. Trimming stripped 5 bases from V and 0 bases from J, with 13 bases between.

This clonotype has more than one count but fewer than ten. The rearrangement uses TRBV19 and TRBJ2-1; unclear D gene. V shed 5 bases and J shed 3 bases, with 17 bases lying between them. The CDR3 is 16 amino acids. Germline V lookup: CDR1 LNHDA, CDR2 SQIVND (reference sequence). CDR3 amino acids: CASSLRLGVNYNEQFF. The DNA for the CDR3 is TGTGCCAGTAGTCTCCGACTGGGCGTGAACTACAATGAGCAGTTCTTC.

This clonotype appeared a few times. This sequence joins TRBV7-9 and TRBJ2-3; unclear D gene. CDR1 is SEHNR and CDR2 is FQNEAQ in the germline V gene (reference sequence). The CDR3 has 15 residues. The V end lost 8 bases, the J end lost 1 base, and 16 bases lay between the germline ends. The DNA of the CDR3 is TGTGCCAGCTATCCTGGGGAAGAGGGCACAGATACGCAGTATTTT. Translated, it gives CASYPGEEGTDTQYF.

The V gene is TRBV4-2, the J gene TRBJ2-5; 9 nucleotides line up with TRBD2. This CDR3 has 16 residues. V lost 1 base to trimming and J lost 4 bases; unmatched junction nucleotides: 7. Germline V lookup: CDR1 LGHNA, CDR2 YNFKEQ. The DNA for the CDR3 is TGTGCCAGCAGCCAAGGGCGGGGGGGGACGGGAGAGACCCAGTACTTC. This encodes CASSQGRGGTGETQYF.

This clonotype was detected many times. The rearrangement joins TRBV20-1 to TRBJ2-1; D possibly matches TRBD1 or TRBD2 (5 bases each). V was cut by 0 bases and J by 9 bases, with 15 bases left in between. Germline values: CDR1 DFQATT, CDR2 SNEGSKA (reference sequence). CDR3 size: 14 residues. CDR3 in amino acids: CSARDPRGWGEQFF. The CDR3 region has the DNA TGCAGTGCTAGAGATCCCCGGGGCTGGGGTGAGCAGTTCTTC.

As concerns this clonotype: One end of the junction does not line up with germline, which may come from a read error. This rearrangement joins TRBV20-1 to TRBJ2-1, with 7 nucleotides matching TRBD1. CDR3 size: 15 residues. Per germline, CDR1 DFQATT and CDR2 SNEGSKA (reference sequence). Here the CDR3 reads CSARDLEGAYNKQFF. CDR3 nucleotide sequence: TGCAGTGCTAGAGATCTCGAGGGGGCCTACAATAAGCAGTTCTTC.

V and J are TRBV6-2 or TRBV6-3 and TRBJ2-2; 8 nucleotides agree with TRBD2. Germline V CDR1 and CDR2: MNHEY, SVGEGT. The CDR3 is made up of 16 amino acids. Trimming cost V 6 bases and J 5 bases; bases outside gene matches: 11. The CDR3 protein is CASSRNAASGTGELFF. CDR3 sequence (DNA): TGTGCCAGCAGCCGTAACGCGGCTAGCGGGACCGGGGAGCTGTTTTTT.

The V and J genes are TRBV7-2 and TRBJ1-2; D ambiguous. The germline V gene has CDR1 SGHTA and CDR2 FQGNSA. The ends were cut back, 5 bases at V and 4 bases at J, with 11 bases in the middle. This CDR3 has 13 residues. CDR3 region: CASSPDPSYGYTF. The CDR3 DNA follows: TGTGCCAGCAGCCCGGACCCTAGCTATGGCTACACCTTC.

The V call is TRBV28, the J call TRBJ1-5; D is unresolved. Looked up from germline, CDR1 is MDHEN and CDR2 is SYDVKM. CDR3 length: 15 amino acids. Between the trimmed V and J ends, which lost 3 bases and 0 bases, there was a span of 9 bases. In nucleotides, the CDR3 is TGTGCCAGCAGTTTTCAGGACTATAGCAATCAGCCCCAGCATTTT. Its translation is CASSFQDYSNQPQHF.

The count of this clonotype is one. Here the CDR3 DNA reads TGTGCCAGCACCAACGGACAGGGGGTACTGGACGGCTACACCTTC. It yields the protein CASTNGQGVLDGYTF. V is TRBV6-2 or TRBV6-3 and J is TRBJ1-2, with 10 bases identical to TRBD1. The CDR3 spans 15 residues. The V segment lost 7 bases and the J segment 8 bases; nucleotides outside the gene matches: 13. The germline V gene has CDR1 MNHEY and CDR2 SVGEGT.

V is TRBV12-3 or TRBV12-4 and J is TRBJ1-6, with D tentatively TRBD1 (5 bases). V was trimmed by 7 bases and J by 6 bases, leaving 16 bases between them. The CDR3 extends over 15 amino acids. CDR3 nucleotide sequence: TGTGCCAGCACCCTTTTCGACAGAAGTAATTCACCCCTCCACTTT. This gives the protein CASTLFDRSNSPLHF.

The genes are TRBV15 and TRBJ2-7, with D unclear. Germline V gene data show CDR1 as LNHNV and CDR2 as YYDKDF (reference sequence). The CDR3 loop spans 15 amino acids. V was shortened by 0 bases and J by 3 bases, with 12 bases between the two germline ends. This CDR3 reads CATSRDPNPGYEQYF. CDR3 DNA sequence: TGTGCCACCAGCAGAGATCCCAATCCGGGCTACGAGCAGTACTTC. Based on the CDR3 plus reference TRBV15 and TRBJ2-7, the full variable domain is DAMVIQNPRYQVTQFGKPVTLSCSQTLNHNVMYWYQQKSSQAPKLLFHYYDKDFNNEADTPDNFQSRRPNTSFCFLDIRSPGLGDTAMYLCATSRDPNPGYEQYFGPGTRLTVT.

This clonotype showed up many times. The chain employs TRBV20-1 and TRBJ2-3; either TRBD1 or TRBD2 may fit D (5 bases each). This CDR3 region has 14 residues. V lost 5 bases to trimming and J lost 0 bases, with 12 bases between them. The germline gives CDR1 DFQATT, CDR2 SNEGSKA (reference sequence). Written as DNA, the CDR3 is TGCAGTGCTCCTAACCGGGACAGCACAGATACGCAGTATTTT. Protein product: CSAPNRDSTDTQYF.

CDR3 sequence: CASSLSLGQRTEAFF. The CDR3 DNA follows: TGTGCCAGCAGCTTAAGCCTGGGACAGCGGACTGAAGCTTTCTTT. The chain joins TRBV7-6 to TRBJ1-1; the match to TRBD1 covers 7 bases. The V gene end was trimmed by 2 bases and the J gene end by 5 bases; junction bases not matched to a gene: 8. The germline gives CDR1 SGHVS, CDR2 FNYEAQ. The CDR3 covers 15 residues.

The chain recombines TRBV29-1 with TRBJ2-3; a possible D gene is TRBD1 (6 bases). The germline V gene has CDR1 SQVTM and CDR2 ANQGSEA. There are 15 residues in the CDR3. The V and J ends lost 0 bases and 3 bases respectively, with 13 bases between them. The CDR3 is CSVEEAGDVTDTQYF. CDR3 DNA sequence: TGCAGCGTTGAAGAGGCAGGGGACGTAACAGATACGCAGTATTTT.

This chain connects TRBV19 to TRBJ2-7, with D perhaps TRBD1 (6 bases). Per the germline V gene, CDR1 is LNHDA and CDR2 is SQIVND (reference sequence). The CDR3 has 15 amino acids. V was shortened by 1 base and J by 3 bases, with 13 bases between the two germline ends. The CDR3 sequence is CASSIAGDGVYEQYF. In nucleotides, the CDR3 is TGTGCCAGTAGTATAGCAGGGGACGGAGTCTACGAGCAGTACTTC.

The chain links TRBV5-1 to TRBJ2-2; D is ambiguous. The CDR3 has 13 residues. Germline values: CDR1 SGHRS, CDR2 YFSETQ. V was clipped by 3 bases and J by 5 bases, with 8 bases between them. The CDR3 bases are TGCGCCAGCAGCTCGGGCCCGACCGGGGAGCTGTTTTTT. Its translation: CASSSGPTGELFF.

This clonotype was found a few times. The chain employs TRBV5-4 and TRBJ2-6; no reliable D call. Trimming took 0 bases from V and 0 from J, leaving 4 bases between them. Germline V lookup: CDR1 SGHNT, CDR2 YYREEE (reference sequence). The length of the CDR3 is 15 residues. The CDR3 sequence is CASSLGPSGANVLTF. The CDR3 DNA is TGTGCCAGCAGCTTGGGTCCCTCTGGGGCCAACGTCCTGACTTTC.

CDR3 in DNA: TGTGCCAGCAGCTTAGTTCCGAAATCCGGGACTAGAACGACCTACAATGAGCAGTTCTTC. Residues: CASSLVPKSGTRTTYNEQFF. This chain connects TRBV11-2 to TRBJ2-1; 8 bases align to TRBD2. Germline CDR1 and CDR2: SGHAT and FQNNGV. This CDR3 contains 20 residues. V dropped 1 base and J dropped 2; count of bases not matched to a gene: 16.

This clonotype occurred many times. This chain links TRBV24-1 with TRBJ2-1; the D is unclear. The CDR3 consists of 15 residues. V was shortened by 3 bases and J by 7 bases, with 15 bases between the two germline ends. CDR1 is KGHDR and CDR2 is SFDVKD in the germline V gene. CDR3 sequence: CATSDGKIQGNEQFF. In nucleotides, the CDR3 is TGTGCCACCAGTGATGGGAAGATCCAAGGTAATGAGCAGTTCTTC.

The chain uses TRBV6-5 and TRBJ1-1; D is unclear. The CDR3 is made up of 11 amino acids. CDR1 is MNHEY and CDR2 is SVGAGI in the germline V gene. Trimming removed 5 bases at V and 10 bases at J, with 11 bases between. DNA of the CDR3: TGTGCCAGCAGTCCGGGAGGGCGAGCTTTCTTT. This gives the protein CASSPGGRAFF.

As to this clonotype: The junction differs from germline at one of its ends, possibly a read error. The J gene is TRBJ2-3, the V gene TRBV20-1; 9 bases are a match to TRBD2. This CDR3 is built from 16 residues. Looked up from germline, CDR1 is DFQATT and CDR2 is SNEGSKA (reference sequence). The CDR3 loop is CCARPAASGGTDTQYF. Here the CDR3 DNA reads TGCTGTGCTAGGCCGGCGGCTAGCGGGGGCACAGATACGCAGTATTTT.

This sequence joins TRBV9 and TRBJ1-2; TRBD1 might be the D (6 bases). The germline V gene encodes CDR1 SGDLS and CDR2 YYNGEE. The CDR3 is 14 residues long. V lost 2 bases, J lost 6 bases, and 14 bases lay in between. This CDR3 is CASSVRGDRDGYTF. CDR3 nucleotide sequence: TGTGCCAGCAGCGTCAGGGGAGATCGAGATGGCTACACCTTC.

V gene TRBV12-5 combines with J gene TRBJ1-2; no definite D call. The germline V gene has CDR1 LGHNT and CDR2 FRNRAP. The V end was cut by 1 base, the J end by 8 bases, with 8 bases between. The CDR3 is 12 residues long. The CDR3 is CASGLGGGGYTF. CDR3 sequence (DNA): TGTGCTAGTGGTTTGGGAGGAGGAGGCTACACCTTC.